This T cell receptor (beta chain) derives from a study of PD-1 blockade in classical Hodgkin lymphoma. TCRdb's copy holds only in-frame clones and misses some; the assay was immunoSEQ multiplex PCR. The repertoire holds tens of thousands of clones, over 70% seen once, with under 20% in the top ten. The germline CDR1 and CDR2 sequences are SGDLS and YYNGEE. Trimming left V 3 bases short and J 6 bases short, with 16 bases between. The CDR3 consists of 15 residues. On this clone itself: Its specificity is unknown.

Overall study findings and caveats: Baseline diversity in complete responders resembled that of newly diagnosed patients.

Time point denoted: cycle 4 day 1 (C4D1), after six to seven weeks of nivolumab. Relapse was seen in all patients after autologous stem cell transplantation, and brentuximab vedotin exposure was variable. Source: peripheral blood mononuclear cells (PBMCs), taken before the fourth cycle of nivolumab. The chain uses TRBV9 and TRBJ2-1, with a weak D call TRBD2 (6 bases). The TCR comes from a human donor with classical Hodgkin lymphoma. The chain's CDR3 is CASSGGLPNFNEQFF. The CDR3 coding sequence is TGTGCCAGCAGCGGTGGACTACCCAATTTCAATGAGCAGTTCTTC.